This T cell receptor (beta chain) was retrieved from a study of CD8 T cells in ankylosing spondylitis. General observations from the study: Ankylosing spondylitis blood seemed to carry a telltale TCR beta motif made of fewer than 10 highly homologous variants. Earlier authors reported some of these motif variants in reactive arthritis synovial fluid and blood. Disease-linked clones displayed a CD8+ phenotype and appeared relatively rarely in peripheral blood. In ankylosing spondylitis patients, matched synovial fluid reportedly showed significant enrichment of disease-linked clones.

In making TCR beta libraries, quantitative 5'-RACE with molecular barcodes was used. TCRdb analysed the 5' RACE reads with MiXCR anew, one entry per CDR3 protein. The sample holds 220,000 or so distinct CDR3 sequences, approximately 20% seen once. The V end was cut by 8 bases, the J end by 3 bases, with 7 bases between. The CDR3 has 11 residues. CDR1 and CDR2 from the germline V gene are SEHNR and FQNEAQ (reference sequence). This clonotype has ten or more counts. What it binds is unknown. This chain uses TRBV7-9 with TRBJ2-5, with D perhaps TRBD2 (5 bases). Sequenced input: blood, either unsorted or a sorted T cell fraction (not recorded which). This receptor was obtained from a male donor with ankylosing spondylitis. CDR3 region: CASSGKETQYF. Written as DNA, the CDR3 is TGTGCCAGCTCGGGAAAAGAGACCCAGTACTTC.